This T cell receptor beta chain was recorded in a study of patients and donors after allogeneic stem cell transplantation. In this sample, this clonotype turned up a few times. TCRdb processed the RT-PCR reads anew with MiXCR; each CDR3 protein has one entry. Of around 240,000 distinct CDR3 sequences listed, roughly an eighth are singletons. The clonotype was recovered from a human donor who was either an allogeneic HSCT recipient or a stem cell or donor lymphocyte infusion donor (not recorded which). It is not recorded whose cells these are; they may come from a transplant donor. Sequenced input: blood, either unsorted or a sorted T cell fraction (not recorded which).

CDR3 in DNA: TGTGCCAGCAGCGCAGGGCCAACTAACACTGAAGCTTTCTTT. This encodes CASSAGPTNTEAFF. The rearrangement joins TRBV9 to TRBJ1-1; possible D gene TRBD1, 5 bases. The CDR3 extends over 14 amino acids. The V gene lost 3 bases and the J gene lost 2 bases, with 11 bases spanning the gap. Germline V lookup: CDR1 SGDLS, CDR2 YYNGEE.